The sequence of this T cell receptor beta chain was determined in a study of Ad26.COV2.S vaccination and SARS-CoV-2 variants. General observations from the study: Quantification of TCR breadth and depth may have yielded underestimates of total T cell responses. Vaccinees showed greater spike-specific TCR breadth than placebo recipients. Placebo and vaccine recipients had non-spike TCR breadth that was similar. Breadth, reportedly substantial, characterized the spike-specific CD8+ and CD4+ T cell responses after vaccination.

The CDR3 loop spans 16 amino acids. Per the germline V gene, CDR1 is MNHNS and CDR2 is SASEGT. The V and J ends lost 6 bases and 2 bases, in that order; junction bases with no gene match: 8. To note about this clone: Its target is not known.

Profiling relied on immunoSEQ multiplex PCR, and the TCRdb table lists in-frame clones only, not all of them. The data show roughly 140,000 clones, 70% to 90% seen once. The sequencing here drew on peripheral blood, taken after recovery from COVID-19. V and J are TRBV6-1 and TRBJ2-5, with 11 bases aligning to TRBD2. This clonotype originated in a human donor who had recovered from COVID-19. Written as DNA, the CDR3 is TGTGCCAGCAGGGAACCGGGACTAGCGGATCAAGAGACCCAGTACTTC. This translates into CASREPGLADQETQYF.